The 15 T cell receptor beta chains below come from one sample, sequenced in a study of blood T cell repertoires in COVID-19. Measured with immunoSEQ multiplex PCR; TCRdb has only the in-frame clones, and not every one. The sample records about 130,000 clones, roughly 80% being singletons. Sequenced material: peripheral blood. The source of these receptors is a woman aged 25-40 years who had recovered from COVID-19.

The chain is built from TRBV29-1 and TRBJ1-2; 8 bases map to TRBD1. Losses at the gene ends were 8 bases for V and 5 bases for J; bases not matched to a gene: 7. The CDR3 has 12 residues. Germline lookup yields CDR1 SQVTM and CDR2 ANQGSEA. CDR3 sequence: CSILQGGYGYTF. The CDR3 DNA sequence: TGCAGCATCCTACAGGGGGGATATGGCTACACCTTC.

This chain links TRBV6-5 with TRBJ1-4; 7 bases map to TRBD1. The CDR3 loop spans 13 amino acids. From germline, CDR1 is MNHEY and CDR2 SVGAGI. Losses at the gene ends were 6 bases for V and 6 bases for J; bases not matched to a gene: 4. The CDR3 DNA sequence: TGTGCCAGCAGGCGCGGGACAGATGAAAAACTGTTTTTT. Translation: CASRRGTDEKLFF.

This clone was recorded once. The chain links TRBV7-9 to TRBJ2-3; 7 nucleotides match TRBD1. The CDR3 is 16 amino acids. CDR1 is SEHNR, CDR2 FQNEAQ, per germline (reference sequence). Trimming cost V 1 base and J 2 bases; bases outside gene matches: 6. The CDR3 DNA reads TGTGCCAGCAGCTTAGACCTCAGGGGGAACACAGATACGCAGTATTTT. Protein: CASSLDLRGNTDTQYF.

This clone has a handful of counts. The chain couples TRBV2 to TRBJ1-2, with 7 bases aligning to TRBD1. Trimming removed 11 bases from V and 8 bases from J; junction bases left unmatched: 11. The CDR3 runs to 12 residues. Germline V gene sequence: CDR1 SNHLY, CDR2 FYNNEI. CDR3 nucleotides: TGTGCCGAGGCCGGGACAGCTCCCGGCTACACCTTC. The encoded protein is CAEAGTAPGYTF.

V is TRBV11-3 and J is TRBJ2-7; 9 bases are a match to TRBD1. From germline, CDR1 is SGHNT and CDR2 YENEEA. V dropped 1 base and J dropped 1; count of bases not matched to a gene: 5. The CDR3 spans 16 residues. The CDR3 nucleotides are TGTGCCAGCAGCTTAGGGGGACAGGGAACGTCCTACGAGCAGTACTTC. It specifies CASSLGGQGTSYEQYF.

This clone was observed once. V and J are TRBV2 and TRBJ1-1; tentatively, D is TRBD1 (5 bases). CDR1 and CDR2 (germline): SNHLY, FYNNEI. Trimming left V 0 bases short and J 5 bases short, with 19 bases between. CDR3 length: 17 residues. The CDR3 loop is CASSEALGRESETEAFF. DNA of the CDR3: TGTGCCAGCAGTGAAGCGCTTGGCAGGGAAAGTGAGACTGAAGCTTTCTTT.

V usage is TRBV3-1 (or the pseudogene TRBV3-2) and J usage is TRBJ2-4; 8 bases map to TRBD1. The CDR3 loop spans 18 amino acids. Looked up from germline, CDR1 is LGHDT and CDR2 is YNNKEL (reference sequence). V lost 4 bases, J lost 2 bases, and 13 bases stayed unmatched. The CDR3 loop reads CASSRKGQAGTTKNIQYF. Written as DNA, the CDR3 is TGTGCCAGCAGCCGAAAGGGACAGGCGGGAACTACCAAAAACATTCAGTACTTC.

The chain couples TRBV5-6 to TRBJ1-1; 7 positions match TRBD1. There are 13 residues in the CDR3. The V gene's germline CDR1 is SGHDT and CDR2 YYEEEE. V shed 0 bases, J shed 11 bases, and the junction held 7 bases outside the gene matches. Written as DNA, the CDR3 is TGTGCCAGCAGCTTGGGGACAGGCCGCGGGGCTTTCTTT. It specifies CASSLGTGRGAFF.

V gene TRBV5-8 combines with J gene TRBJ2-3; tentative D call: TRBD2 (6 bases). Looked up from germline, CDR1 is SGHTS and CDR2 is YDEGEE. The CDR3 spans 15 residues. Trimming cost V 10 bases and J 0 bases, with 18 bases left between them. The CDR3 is CALVGGETSTDTQYF. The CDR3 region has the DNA TGTGCCCTTGTAGGCGGGGAAACTAGCACAGATACGCAGTATTTT.

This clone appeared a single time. The chain's CDR3 is CATLGQYTEAFF. The DNA for the CDR3 is TGTGCCACCCTGGGACAGTACACTGAAGCTTTCTTT. The J gene is TRBJ1-1, the V gene TRBV19; TRBD1 aligns across 7 bases. This CDR3 is 12 amino acids long. Per germline, CDR1 LNHDA and CDR2 SQIVND (reference sequence). J gave up 3 bases and V 10 bases, and 5 bases lay outside the gene matches.

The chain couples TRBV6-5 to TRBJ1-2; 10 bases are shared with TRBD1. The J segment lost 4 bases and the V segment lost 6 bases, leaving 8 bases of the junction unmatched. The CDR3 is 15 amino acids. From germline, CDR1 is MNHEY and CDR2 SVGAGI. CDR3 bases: TGTGCCAGCAGAACCGCCGGGACAGGGGTCTATGGCTACACCTTC. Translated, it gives CASRTAGTGVYGYTF.

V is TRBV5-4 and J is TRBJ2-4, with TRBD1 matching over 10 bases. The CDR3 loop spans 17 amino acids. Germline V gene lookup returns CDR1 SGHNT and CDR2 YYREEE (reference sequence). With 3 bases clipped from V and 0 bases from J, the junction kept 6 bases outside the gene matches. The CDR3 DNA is TGTGCCAGCAGCTGGGACAGGGGAGCCTTAGCCAAAAACATTCAGTACTTC. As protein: CASSWDRGALAKNIQYF. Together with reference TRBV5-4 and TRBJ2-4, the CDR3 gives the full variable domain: ETGVTQSPTHLIKTRGQQVTLRCSSQSGHNTVSWYQQALGQGPQFIFQYYREEENGRGNFPPRFSGLQFPNYSSELNVNALELDDSALYLCASSWDRGALAKNIQYFGAGTRLSVL.

CDR3 bases: TGTGCCAGCAGCGCAGGCCCAAACAATGAGCAGTTCTTC. It is translated as CASSAGPNNEQFF. The gene calls are TRBV5-6 and TRBJ2-1, with no clear D. The V end was cut by 4 bases, the J end by 5 bases, with 10 bases between. The germline gives CDR1 SGHDT, CDR2 YYEEEE. The CDR3 sequence is 13 residues long.

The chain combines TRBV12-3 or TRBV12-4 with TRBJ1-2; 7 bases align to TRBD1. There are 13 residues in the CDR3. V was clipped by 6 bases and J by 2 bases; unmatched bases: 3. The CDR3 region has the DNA TGTGCCAGCAGAACGACAGGGAACTATGGCTACACCTTC. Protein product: CASRTTGNYGYTF.

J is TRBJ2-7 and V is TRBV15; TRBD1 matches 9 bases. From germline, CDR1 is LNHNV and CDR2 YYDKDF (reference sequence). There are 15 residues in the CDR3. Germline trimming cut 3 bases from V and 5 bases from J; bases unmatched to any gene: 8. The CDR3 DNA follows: TGTGCCACCAGCAGTGCCGACAGGGGGTTCAACGAGCAGTACTTC. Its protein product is CATSSADRGFNEQYF.